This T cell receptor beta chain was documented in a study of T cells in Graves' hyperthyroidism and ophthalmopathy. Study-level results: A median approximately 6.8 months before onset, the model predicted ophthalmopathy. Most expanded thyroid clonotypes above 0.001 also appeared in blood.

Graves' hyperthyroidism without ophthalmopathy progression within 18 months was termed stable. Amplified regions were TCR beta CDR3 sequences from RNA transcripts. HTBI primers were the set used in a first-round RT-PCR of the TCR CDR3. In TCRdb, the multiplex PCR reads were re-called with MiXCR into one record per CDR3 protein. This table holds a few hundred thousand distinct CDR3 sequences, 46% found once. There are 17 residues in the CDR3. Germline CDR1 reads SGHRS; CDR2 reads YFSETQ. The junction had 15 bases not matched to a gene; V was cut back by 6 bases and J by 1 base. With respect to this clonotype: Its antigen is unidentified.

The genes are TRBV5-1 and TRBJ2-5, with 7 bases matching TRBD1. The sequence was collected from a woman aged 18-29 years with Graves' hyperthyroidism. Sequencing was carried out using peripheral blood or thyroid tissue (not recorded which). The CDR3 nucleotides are TGCGCCAGCACCTCCTCCGGACAGGAGGCCCCCCAAGAGACCCAGTACTTC. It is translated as CASTSSGQEAPQETQYF. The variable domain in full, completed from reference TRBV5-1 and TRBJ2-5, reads KAGVTQTPRYLIKTRGQQVTLSCSPISGHRSVSWYQQTPGQGLQFLFEYFSETQRNKGNFPGRFSGRQFSNSRSEMNVSTLELGDSALYLCASTSSGQEAPQETQYFGPGTRLLVL.